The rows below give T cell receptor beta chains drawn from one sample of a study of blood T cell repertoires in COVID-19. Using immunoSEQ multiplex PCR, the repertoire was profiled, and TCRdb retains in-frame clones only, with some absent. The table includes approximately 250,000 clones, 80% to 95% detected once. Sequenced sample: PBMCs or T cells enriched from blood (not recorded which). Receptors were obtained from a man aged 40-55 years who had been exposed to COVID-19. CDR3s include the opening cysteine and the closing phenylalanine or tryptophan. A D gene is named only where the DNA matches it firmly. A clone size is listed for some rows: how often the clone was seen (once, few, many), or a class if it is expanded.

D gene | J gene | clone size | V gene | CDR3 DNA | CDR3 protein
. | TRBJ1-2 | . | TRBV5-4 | TGTGCCAGCAGCTTGCCCCCCAGTGGCTACACCTTC | CASSLPPSGYTF
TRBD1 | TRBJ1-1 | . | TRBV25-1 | TGTGCCAGCAGTGAGACAGGGCTACTGAACACTGAAGCTTTCTTT | CASSETGLLNTEAFF
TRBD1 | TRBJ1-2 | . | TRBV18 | TGTGCCAGCTCAGCCGACAGGGGGGTTTATGGCTACACCTTC | CASSADRGVYGYTF
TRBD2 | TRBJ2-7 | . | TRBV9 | TGTGCCAGCAGCGTGGGGGAGGGGCGGGAGAGTTACGAGCAGTACTTC | CASSVGEGRESYEQYF
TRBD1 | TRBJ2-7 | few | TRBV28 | TGTGCCAGCAGTAACCCCGGGACAGGGTCCTACGAGCAGTACTTC | CASSNPGTGSYEQYF
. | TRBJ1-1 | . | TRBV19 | TGTGCCAGTAGTATAGGATTGGTCGGGACTGAAGCTTTCTTT | CASSIGLVGTEAFF
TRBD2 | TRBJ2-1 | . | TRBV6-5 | TGTGCCGCCTGGTACGGCGGGAGAGGTGAGCAGTTCTTC | CAAWYGGRGEQFF
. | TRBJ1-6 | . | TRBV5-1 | TGCGCCAGCAGCTTGGAATCCCGGGGGGCAAATTCACCCCTCCACTTT | CASSLESRGANSPLHF
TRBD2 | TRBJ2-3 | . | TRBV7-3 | TGTGCCAGCAGCTCTACCGGGACTAGCGGCTCAGATACGCAGTATTTT | CASSSTGTSGSDTQYF
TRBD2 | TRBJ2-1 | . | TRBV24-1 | TGTGCCACCAGTGATCTCCCCCGAGCGGGAGTAAAGGTTGAGCAGTTCTTC | CATSDLPRAGVKVEQFF
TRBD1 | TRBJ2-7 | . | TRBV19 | TGTGCCAGTAGTATCACCGGGACAGGGGCCTACGAGCAGTACTTC | CASSITGTGAYEQYF
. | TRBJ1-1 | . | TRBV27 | TGTGCCAGCAGTTCCTGGGGCTTTGAAGCTTTCTTT | CASSSWGFEAFF
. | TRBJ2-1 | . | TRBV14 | TGTGCCAGCAGCCAAGTTGGTATTGATAGCGATGAGCAGTTCTTC | CASSQVGIDSDEQFF
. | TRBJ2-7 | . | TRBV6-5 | TGTGCCAGCACCGGGATAAGCTCCTACGAGCAGTACTTC | CASTGISSYEQYF
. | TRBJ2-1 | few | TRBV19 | TGTGCCAGTAGTCCCACTAGCAATGAGCAGTTCTTC | CASSPTSNEQFF
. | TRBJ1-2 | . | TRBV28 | TGTGCCACCAAGTCGGGGGGCAATGGCTACACCTTC | CATKSGGNGYTF
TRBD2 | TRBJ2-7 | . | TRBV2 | TGTGCCAGCAGTGGTAGCGGGAGCCTGTACTACGAGCAGTACTTC | CASSGSGSLYYEQYF
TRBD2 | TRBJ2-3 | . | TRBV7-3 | TGTGCCAGCAGCCCTGGGATAGCGGGGACAGATACGCAGTATTTT | CASSPGIAGTDTQYF
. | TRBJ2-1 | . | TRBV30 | TGTGCCTGGAGTGTAAAGGGCGGGACCTCTTCGGATGAGCAGTTCTTC | CAWSVKGGTSSDEQFF
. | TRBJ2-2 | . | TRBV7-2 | TGTGCCAACACCCCTGTGGACACCGGGGAGCTGTTTTTT | CANTPVDTGELFF
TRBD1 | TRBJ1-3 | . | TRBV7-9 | TGTGCCAGCAGCGACGACAGGGTTGGAAACACCATATATTTT | CASSDDRVGNTIYF
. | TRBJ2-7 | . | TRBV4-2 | TGTGCCAGCAGCCAAGATGAGGGCAGGAGCTCCTACGAGCAGTACTTC | CASSQDEGRSSYEQYF